Sequencing of this T cell receptor (beta chain) was carried out in a study of T cells in Graves' hyperthyroidism and ophthalmopathy. RNA transcripts gave rise to amplified TCR beta CDR3 regions. TCR CDR3 underwent first-round RT-PCR with the HTBI primer set. TCRdb passed the multiplex PCR reads through MiXCR, listing each CDR3 protein once. The top ten hold 25% to 30% of the sample, which has some 490,000 distinct CDR3 sequences, about 16% seen once. Uncontrolled infection, other autoimmune disease, pregnancy or lactation disqualified patients from enrolment. The clonotype comes from a woman aged 25 to 45 with Graves' ophthalmopathy. The sample was blood.

CDR3 DNA: TGTGCCAGCAGTGATAGGGGCTTAACCTACGAGCAGTACTTC. It specifies CASSDRGLTYEQYF. V and J are TRBV2 and TRBJ2-7; D possibly corresponds to TRBD1 (5 bases). V lost 3 bases and J lost 2, with 11 bases in between. The CDR3 has 14 amino acids. Germline V gene sequence: CDR1 SNHLY, CDR2 FYNNEI.